The clone carrying this T cell receptor (beta chain) was observed many times. Time point of the sample: newly diagnosed GD, antithyroid drugs for less than 3 months. RNA isolated from PBMCs was used to make the TCR library. This sample was included in a study of regulatory T cells in long-lasting Graves disease. Germline lookup yields CDR1 SNHLY and CDR2 FYNNEI. V gave up 7 bases and J gave up 4 bases; unmatched junction bases: 15. CDR3 length equals 18 residues. In building TCR beta libraries, iRepertoire HTBI primers were used together with Arm-PCR of CDR3 regions. TCRdb processed the multiplex PCR reads anew with MiXCR; each CDR3 protein has one entry. The sample consists of 350,000 to 500,000 distinct CDR3 sequences, about a sixth of them appearing once. These same records also appear under a second study, on T cells in Graves' hyperthyroidism and ophthalmopathy. That investigation notes: Each diagnosis was grounded in clinical symptoms, serum thyroxine and TRAb, thyroid ultrasound, and orbital computed tomography.

The specimen comprised peripheral blood mononuclear cells (PBMCs), sampled at new diagnosis, from a patient treated with antithyroid drugs. This sequence originates from a woman in her 30s with Graves disease. The chain combines TRBV2 with TRBJ2-1, with 11 bases aligning to TRBD2. The CDR3 sequence is CASNLGTSGEGRYNEQFF. CDR3 coding DNA: TGTGCCAGCAACCTAGGGACTAGCGGAGAAGGACGGTACAATGAGCAGTTCTTC.